This T cell receptor beta chain was recorded in a study of breast tumors, draining lymph nodes, adjacent tissues. This clonotype was seen many times. The lymph nodes were axillary draining lymph nodes from breast cancer patients. Germline V gene data show CDR1 as MNHEY and CDR2 as SVGEGT. CDR3 length: 12 amino acids. Trimming shortened V by 8 bases and J by 3 bases, and 7 bases separated the two germline ends. In TCRdb, the multiplex PCR reads were re-called with MiXCR into one record per CDR3 protein. The sample includes approximately 180,000 distinct CDR3 sequences, 30% to 35% of them seen just once.

The sequenced sample consisted of axillary lymph node tissue. The chain recombines TRBV6-2 or TRBV6-3 with TRBJ2-2; D gene uncertain. This clonotype was obtained from a female donor with breast cancer. Some clones in this sample may be carry-over from other donors' samples. In DNA form, the CDR3 reads TGTGCCAGCGGAACGTACACCGGGGAGCTGTTTTTT. This codes for CASGTYTGELFF.